One and the same sample provided the 15 T cell receptor beta chains below, sequenced in a study of metastatic and nonmetastatic thyroid tumors (dated by TCRdb to 2018 to 2021). No treatment had been received by any patient before thyroid surgery. Library prep was done by PCR. TCRdb shows the sequencer as Illumina HiSeq 4000. Using fastp trimming at Q25 and MiXCR clonotype assembly, TCRdb reanalyzed the public sequencing data and kept in-frame beta chains. This sample has 25,000 to 30,000 clones in its table, and 3.5% to 4.5% of those were observed once. In total, the top ten clones hold around 3.1% of the sample. The specimen was blood. The receptors shown here come from a male donor with papillary thyroid cancer or a benign thyroid nodule (not recorded which). Some clones in this sample may be carry-over from other donors' samples.

A few counts support this clone. The chain carries TRBV6-1 and TRBJ2-2, with 9 bases matching TRBD1. Germline V lookup: CDR1 MNHNS, CDR2 SASEGT. V dropped 8 bases and J dropped 6; count of bases not matched to a gene: 10. The CDR3 totals 15 residues. The CDR3 nucleotides read TGTGCCAGCGGGGGGACAGGGAGGTTTTCCGGGGAGCTGTTTTTT. Protein sequence: CASGGTGRFSGELFF.

The table lists this clone with many counts. V and J are TRBV9 and TRBJ2-3, with TRBD2 identical over 11 bases. CDR1 and CDR2 from the germline V gene are SGDLS and YYNGEE. CDR3 size: 15 residues. J lost 0 bases, V lost 3 bases, and 0 bases had no gene match. The DNA of the CDR3 is TGTGCCAGCAGCGGGACTAGCGGGAGCACAGATACGCAGTATTTT. Residues: CASSGTSGSTDTQYF.

This clone came up many times. This clone may be a read error of a much larger clone one base away. The chain is built from TRBV5-1 and TRBJ2-2; D is possibly TRBD2 (5 bases). This CDR3 has 15 residues. Germline V lookup: CDR1 SGHRS, CDR2 YFSETQ. V dropped 4 bases and J dropped 4 bases, with 14 bases sitting between them. The CDR3, as DNA: TGCGCCAGCAGCATAGGACTGTTGACCACCGGGGAGCTGTTTTTT. Its translation: CASSIGLLTTGELFF.

There are a few counts of this clone. The V gene is TRBV6-2 or TRBV6-3, the J gene TRBJ2-7; D perhaps matches TRBD2 (7 bases). The CDR3 runs 15 residues. Between the trimmed V and J ends, which lost 6 bases and 0 bases, there was a span of 15 bases. Germline V gene sequence: CDR1 MNHEY, CDR2 SVGEGT. The CDR3 DNA follows: TGTGCCAGCAGCCCCCGGGGGGCGGCCTCCTACGAGCAGTACTTC. It encodes CASSPRGAASYEQYF.

This clone has at least ten counts. A clone one base away is much larger, so this may be a read error. The V and J genes are TRBV27 and TRBJ1-1; D unresolved. The CDR3 length is 14 residues. The V gene's germline CDR1 is MNHEY and CDR2 SMNVEV (reference sequence). Here the CDR3 DNA reads TGTGTCAGCAGTTTGCTACTCGGTTCGTCTGAAGCTTTCTTT. This encodes CVSSLLLGSSEAFF.

This chain links TRBV11-2 with TRBJ1-6; TRBD1 matches at 7 bases. CDR3 size: 19 residues. With 1 base clipped from V and 7 bases from J, the junction kept 16 bases outside the gene matches. Germline CDR1 SGHAT, CDR2 FQNNGV. CDR3 loop: CASSLVLSGGGGWNSPLHF. CDR3 DNA: TGTGCCAGCAGCTTAGTCTTATCAGGGGGGGGCGGGTGGAATTCACCCCTCCACTTT. Drawing the rest from reference TRBV11-2 and TRBJ1-6, the complete variable domain is EAGVAQSPRYKIIEKRQSVAFWCNPISGHATLYWYQQILGQGPKLLIQFQNNGVVDDSQLPKDRFSAERLKGVDSTLKIQPAKLEDSAVYLCASSLVLSGGGGWNSPLHFGNGTRLTVT.

The chain recombines TRBV13 with TRBJ1-1; possible D gene TRBD1, 5 bases. The germline V gene has CDR1 PRHDT and CDR2 FYEKMQ (reference sequence). The CDR3 is 14 residues long. V was shortened by 8 bases and J by 1 base, with 14 bases between the two germline ends. Here the CDR3 reads CASDQGSGNTEAFF. The CDR3, as DNA: TGTGCCAGCGACCAGGGTTCAGGGAACACTGAAGCTTTCTTT.

This clone was observed a few times. For the CDR3, the DNA is TGTGCCTGGAACCCCCCGGGACAACTGGCGGCTTTCTTT. Translated, it gives CAWNPPGQLAAFF. The V gene is TRBV30, the J gene TRBJ1-1; a weak D match, TRBD1 (6 bases). Between the trimmed V and J ends, which lost 4 bases and 11 bases, there was a span of 20 bases. The germline V gene has CDR1 GTSNPN and CDR2 SVGIG (reference sequence). This CDR3 has 13 residues.

In its sample, this clone was seen a few times. The V gene is TRBV12-3 or TRBV12-4, the J gene TRBJ2-3; 7 nucleotides line up with TRBD2. V shed 2 bases, J shed 3 bases, and the junction held 5 bases outside the gene matches. This CDR3 has 15 amino acids. The CDR3 is CASSLLAGATDTQYF. DNA of the CDR3: TGTGCCAGCAGTTTACTCGCGGGAGCGACAGATACGCAGTATTTT.

This clone was picked up a small number of times. CDR3 DNA: TGCGCCAGCAGCTGGACAGCGAACACCGGGGAGCTGTTTTTT. This gives the protein CASSWTANTGELFF. The V and J genes are TRBV5-1 and TRBJ2-2, with TRBD1 as a possible D gene (6 bases). This CDR3 region has 14 residues. Germline CDR1 SGHRS, CDR2 YFSETQ. With 3 bases removed from V and 0 bases from J, the gap between germline ends came to 6 bases.

This chain connects TRBV6-1 to TRBJ2-1; 7 bases agree with TRBD2. This CDR3 has 17 amino acids. The trim removed 4 bases at V and 5 bases at J, leaving 14 bases unmatched. The V gene's germline CDR1 is MNHNS and CDR2 SASEGT. The CDR3, as DNA: TGTGCCAGCAGTGCTGGGAGGGGATGGGAGGTAAACAATGAGCAGTTCTTC. It encodes CASSAGRGWEVNNEQFF.

This clone is medium-sized (0.01 to 0.1%) in the sample. The CDR3 coding sequence is TGTGCCAGCAGTTTACGACTAGCGAGTGCCTACGAGCAGTACTTC. It encodes CASSLRLASAYEQYF. The gene calls are TRBV27 and TRBJ2-7; 8 positions agree with TRBD2. The J segment lost 2 bases and the V segment lost 2 bases, leaving 5 bases of the junction unmatched. Germline-derived CDR1 and CDR2 are MNHEY and SMNVEV (reference sequence). The CDR3 loop spans 15 amino acids.

A note on this clone: This same CDR3 is encoded by further DNA sequences in the sample. The chain links TRBV19 to TRBJ2-3, with 8 bases that match TRBD1. The CDR3 runs 14 residues. Trimming at V came to 7 bases and at J to 6 bases, leaving 9 bases not matched to a gene. Germline assignment: CDR1 LNHDA and CDR2 SQIVND (reference sequence). CDR3 nucleotides: TGTGCCAGTACCTATGGACAGGGTGCGGATACGCAGTATTTT. It codes for CASTYGQGADTQYF.

There are a few counts of this clone. V usage is TRBV20-1 and J usage is TRBJ1-5; D ambiguous. CDR1 and CDR2 from the germline V gene are DFQATT and SNEGSKA (reference sequence). This CDR3 has 14 amino acids. V was shortened by 2 bases and J by 0 bases, with 8 bases between the two germline ends. CDR3: CSARQGYSNQPQHF. In DNA, the CDR3 is TGCAGTGCTAGACAAGGCTATAGCAATCAGCCCCAGCATTTT.

This chain links TRBV6-4 with TRBJ2-2, with 14 nucleotides matching TRBD2. With V trimmed by 0 bases and J by 6 bases, 0 bases remained unmatched. The CDR3 spans 16 residues. CDR1 is MRHNA and CDR2 is SNTAGT in the germline V gene. CDR3 residues: CASSDSGLAGAGELFF. DNA of the CDR3: TGTGCCAGCAGTGACTCGGGACTAGCGGGGGCCGGGGAGCTGTTTTTT.